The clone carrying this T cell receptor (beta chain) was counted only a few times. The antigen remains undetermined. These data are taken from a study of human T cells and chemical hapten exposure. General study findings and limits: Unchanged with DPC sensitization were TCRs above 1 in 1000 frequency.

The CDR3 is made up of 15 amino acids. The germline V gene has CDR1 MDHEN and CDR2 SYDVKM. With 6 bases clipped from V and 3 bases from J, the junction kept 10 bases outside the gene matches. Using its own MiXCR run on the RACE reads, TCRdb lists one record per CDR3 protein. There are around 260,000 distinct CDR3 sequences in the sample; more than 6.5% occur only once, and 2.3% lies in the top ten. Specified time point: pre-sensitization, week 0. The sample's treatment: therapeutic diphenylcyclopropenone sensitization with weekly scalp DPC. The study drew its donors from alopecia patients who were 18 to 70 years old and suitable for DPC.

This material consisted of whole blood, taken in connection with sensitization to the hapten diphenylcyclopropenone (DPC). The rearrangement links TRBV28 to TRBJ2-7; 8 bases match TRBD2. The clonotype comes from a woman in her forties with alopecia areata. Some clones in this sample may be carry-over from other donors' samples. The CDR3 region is CASRSTGTRRYEQYF. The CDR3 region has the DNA TGTGCCAGCAGATCTACCGGGACTAGGCGCTACGAGCAGTACTTC.